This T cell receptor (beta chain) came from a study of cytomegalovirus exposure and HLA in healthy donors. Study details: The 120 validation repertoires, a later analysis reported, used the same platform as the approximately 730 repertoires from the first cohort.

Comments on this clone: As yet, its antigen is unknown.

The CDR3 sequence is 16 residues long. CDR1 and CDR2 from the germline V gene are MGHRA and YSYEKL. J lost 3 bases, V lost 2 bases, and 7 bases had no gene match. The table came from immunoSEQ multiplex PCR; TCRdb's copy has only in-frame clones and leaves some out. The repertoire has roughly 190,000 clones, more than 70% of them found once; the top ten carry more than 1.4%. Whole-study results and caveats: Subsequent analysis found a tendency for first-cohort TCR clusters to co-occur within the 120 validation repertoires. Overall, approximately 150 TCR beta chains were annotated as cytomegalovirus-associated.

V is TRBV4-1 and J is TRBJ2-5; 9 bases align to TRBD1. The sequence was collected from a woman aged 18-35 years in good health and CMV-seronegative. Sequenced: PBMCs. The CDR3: CASSQPGTGRKETQYF. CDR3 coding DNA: TGCGCCAGCAGCCAACCCGGGACAGGGCGGAAAGAGACCCAGTACTTC.